This T cell receptor (beta chain) originates from a study of blood T cell repertoires in COVID-19 (dated by TCRdb to about 2020). Regarding the study in general: The collaborator samples originated in the United States, Italy and Spain and spanned the acute and convalescent phases of COVID-19. The material from the prospective study consisted of cDNA or gDNA derived from T cells, B-cell-depleted T cells, or PBMCs. Deeply sampled blood TCRbeta repertoires from subjects exposed to, actively infected with, or recovered from COVID-19 were included in the dataset. The repertoires were made available in a free public database intended to serve as a resource for research on the immune response to SARS-CoV-2. The samples were drawn from the first 160 participants of the ongoing ImmuneRACE study and from some 1,300 subjects provided by 6 global collaborators. Sample metadata almost always included a de-identified subject ID, COVID-19 status, age in years and sex. Where HLA class I and class II types were available, the types were taken from metadata supplied by the sample provider, not from assay-based typing.

This clone showed up many times. The specificity of this receptor is unknown. Base quality data are lacking; no much larger clone is found one base away. What the authors observed across the whole study: The amount of clinical and demographic metadata varied by source and participant and was provided uncurated.

TCRbeta CDR3 regions were amplified from genomic DNA by means of the immunoSEQ Assay, a bias-controlled multiplex PCR. Turning to the authors' computational methods: The number of nucleated cells in each sample was estimated from the amplification of reference gene primers within the assay. Sequence reads were collapsed and filtered to measure the absolute abundance of every unique TCRbeta CDR3 rearrangement. Productive Simpson clonality was computed per sample as the square root of Simpson's diversity index over productive rearrangements. Here the immuneACCESS table is served through TCRdb, limited to in-frame sequences with V and J called. Missing clones are a known gap in these copies; in checked studies unresolved V genes cover under half, and the rest lacks a known reason. V and J calls and clone size are those listed in that table; D and trimming were worked out from the DNA. Across this sample there are roughly 110,000 clones, with approximately 84% seen only once. Around 3.5% of the sample is taken by the ten largest.

Measured from the cysteine to the phenylalanine, the CDR3 is 14 residues long. The CDR3 DNA has 42 bases and is translated from base 1. A distance of 11 bases separates the germline ends of V and J, which lose 6 bases and 1 base respectively. The germline V gene (reference sequence) sets CDR1 to LNHDA and CDR2 to SQIVND. Whole blood was collected in K2EDTA tubes by collaborating institutions according to the institutions' own protocols. For TCRbeta analysis, collaborators shipped samples in one of three forms: frozen whole blood, isolated PBMCs, or DNA extracted from either of those sample types. The chain is made from TRBV19 and TRBJ2-3; matching of 5 bases hints at TRBD1 as the D gene. Sequenced material: peripheral blood. This TCR was sampled from a man aged 40-55 years with acute or convalescent COVID-19. CDR3 reads: CASRRTGRTDTQYF. In nucleotide form, the sequence is TGTGCCAGTAGGAGAACAGGACGCACAGATACGCAGTATTTT. Full variable domain (CDR3 extended with the reference TRBV19 and TRBJ2-3 proteins): DGGITQSPKYLFRKEGQNVTLSCEQNLNHDAMYWYRQDPGQGLRLIYYSQIVNDFQKGDIAEGYSVSREKKESFPLTVTSAQKNPTAFYLCASRRTGRTDTQYFGPGTRLTVL.